This TCR beta chain was captured by sequencing in a study of CD8+CD57+ T cells in acquired aplastic anemia. Study information: CD4+ reads averaged about 10.8 million in healthy donors. Study observations and caveats: Patient and control CD8+ Simpson's diversity was not significantly different. About 29 CD8+ CDR3 sequences occurred in both the patients and the controls.

Profiling that covered TCR beta VDJ and CDR3 relied on genomic DNA as its template. TCRdb independently ran MiXCR on the reads; one entry per CDR3 protein. The data hold roughly 130,000 distinct CDR3 sequences, with about 48% observed a single time. Regarding this clonotype: What it binds is unknown.

Deletions cut 8 bases from V and 6 bases from J, with 14 bases between. In germline, CDR1 is SEHNR, CDR2 FQNEAQ (reference sequence). CDR3 length: 12 residues. The chain has TRBV7-9 and TRBJ2-7; D uncertain. The receptor's source is a human donor in good health, serving as a control. The specimen sequenced was sorted CD4+, CD8+, or CD8+CD57+ T cells (not recorded which) from PBMCs. CDR3 residues: CASGPPGFEQYF. CDR3 DNA sequence: TGTGCCAGCGGCCCACCGGGTTTCGAGCAGTACTTC.